This T cell receptor beta chain was retrieved from a study of T cells and Merkel cell carcinoma outcomes. General study points: Reportedly, T-cell repertoire with density predicts Merkel cell carcinoma outcomes.

A remark on this clone: Its matching antigen is unknown.

V was clipped by 6 bases and J by 6 bases, with 12 bases between them. This CDR3 has 12 amino acids. The germline V gene encodes CDR1 ENHRY and CDR2 SYGVKD. TCRdb keeps only in-frame clones here, not all; method: immunoSEQ multiplex PCR. This sample has more than 7,500 clones, with roughly 80% found just once. The J gene is TRBJ2-7, the V gene TRBV10-3, with D uncertain. The sequence came from a human donor with Merkel cell carcinoma. Sequenced: tumor tissue from Merkel cell carcinoma. As DNA, the CDR3 is TGTGCCATCAGCACAGAGATTGCCGAGCAGTACTTC. This gives the protein CAISTEIAEQYF.